This entry lists 26 T cell receptor beta chains sequenced from one sample in a study of siplizumab effects on memory and regulatory T cells (dated by TCRdb to the late 2010s). To prepare the library, the immunoSEQ multiplex PCR assay was applied. This immuneACCESS table, as held by TCRdb, lists in-frame sequences with V and J called but not all clones. Of the missing ones, under half trace to an unresolved V gene in checked studies; the others have no known cause. The sample table contains tens of thousands of clones; only one count was recorded for about 98% of them. Of the sample, 0.95% to 1.4% is held by the ten largest clones. Sequenced: naive CD8+ T cells sorted from blood. This specimen's cell subset or site label, per the study, means: unstimulated naive T cells. Source of these receptors: a human donor in good health.

The J gene is TRBJ2-2, the V gene TRBV15, with a possible D match to TRBD2 (6 bases). V gave up 5 bases and J gave up 1 base, with 11 bases separating them. Germline CDR1 LNHNV, CDR2 YYDKDF (reference sequence). The CDR3 extends over 15 amino acids. The CDR3 DNA is TGTGCCACCAGCTGGCCTAGCGAGAACACCGGGGAGCTGTTTTTT. This sequence encodes CATSWPSENTGELFF.

The CDR3 DNA is TGTGCCAGTAGTAACCGGGGTGAGAGGGGTACCTACGAGCAGTACTTC. This codes for CASSNRGERGTYEQYF. The chain uses TRBV19 and TRBJ2-7; D might be TRBD1 or TRBD2, each matching 5 bases. The V end lost 4 bases, the J end lost 2 bases, and 18 bases lay between the germline ends. Germline CDR1 is LNHDA and CDR2 is SQIVND (reference sequence). The CDR3 is 16 residues long.

The V gene is TRBV7-9, the J gene TRBJ2-1; 9 nucleotides match TRBD1. V lost 5 bases, J lost 6 bases, and 8 bases stayed unmatched. The CDR3 consists of 15 residues. Germline V lookup: CDR1 SEHNR, CDR2 FQNEAQ (reference sequence). CDR3 sequence reads: CASSPPGQGFNEQFF. DNA of the CDR3: TGTGCCAGCAGCCCCCCGGGACAGGGTTTCAATGAGCAGTTCTTC.

The rearrangement joins TRBV25-1 to TRBJ2-3; 7 bases line up with TRBD2. This CDR3 spans 17 amino acids. Germline V CDR1 and CDR2: MGHDK, SYGVNS. Losses at the gene ends were 5 bases for V and 8 bases for J; bases not matched to a gene: 19. CDR3 region: CASSRTARGGPEFTQYF. The CDR3, as DNA: TGTGCCAGCAGTCGTACCGCTAGGGGAGGGCCAGAGTTTACGCAGTATTTT. The entire variable domain, with the rest obtained from reference TRBV25-1 and TRBJ2-3, is as follows: EADIYQTPRYLVIGTGKKITLECSQTMGHDKMYWYQQDPGMELHLIHYSYGVNSTEKGDLSSESTVSRIRTEHFPLTLESARPSHTSQYLCASSRTARGGPEFTQYFGPGTRLTVL.

The chain joins TRBV9 to TRBJ2-1, with 8 bases lining up with TRBD2. The junction had 6 bases not matched to a gene; V was cut back by 3 bases and J by 7 bases. This CDR3 region has 14 residues. CDR1 and CDR2 from the germline V gene are SGDLS and YYNGEE. The CDR3 spells CASSASGGRNEQFF. The DNA of the CDR3 is TGTGCCAGCAGCGCTTCGGGAGGGAGGAATGAGCAGTTCTTC.

V and J are TRBV9 and TRBJ2-2, with 7 bases aligning to TRBD2. The CDR3 covers 18 residues. With 4 bases clipped from V and 4 bases from J, the junction kept 16 bases outside the gene matches. Germline V gene lookup returns CDR1 SGDLS and CDR2 YYNGEE. The CDR3 loop is CASSPAVGGSRGTGELFF. The CDR3 DNA is TGTGCCAGCAGCCCGGCCGTGGGCGGGAGTAGGGGCACCGGGGAGCTGTTTTTT.

V is TRBV11-2 and J is TRBJ2-4; D might be TRBD2 (6 bases). The V gene lost 2 bases and the J gene lost 7 bases, with 12 bases spanning the gap. The CDR3 is 14 amino acids. CDR1 is SGHAT, CDR2 FQNNGV, per germline. The CDR3 is CASSLSAEGNIQYF. The CDR3 DNA follows: TGTGCCAGCAGCTTATCGGCGGAGGGGAACATTCAGTACTTC.

This clone occurred once. Its ends do not fully match the called genes, so a read error is possible. The J gene is TRBJ2-7, the V gene TRBV6-1; D is tentatively TRBD1 or TRBD2 (6 bases each). The CDR3 is 14 amino acids. Germline assignment: CDR1 MNHNS and CDR2 SASEGT. CDR3 loop: CAGRPGGGYYEQYF. CDR3 DNA: TGTGCCGGCAGGCCCGGGGGCGGGTACTACGAGCAGTACTTC.

This clone was observed once. The chain has TRBV20-1 and TRBJ1-2; D call uncertain. Germline CDR1 reads DFQATT; CDR2 reads SNEGSKA (reference sequence). The V and J ends lost 2 bases and 8 bases respectively, with 6 bases between them. This CDR3 is 10 amino acids long. Here the CDR3 DNA reads TGCAGTGCTAGATTAGGGGGCTACACCTTC. Protein product: CSARLGGYTF.

The J gene is TRBJ1-1, the V gene TRBV4-3; D may be TRBD1 (5 bases). The germline V gene encodes CDR1 LGHNA and CDR2 YSLEER. The V gene lost 0 bases and the J gene lost 5 bases, with 19 bases spanning the gap. CDR3 length equals 17 residues. The CDR3 spells CASSQDTGWTGSTEAFF. The CDR3, as DNA: TGCGCCAGCAGCCAAGATACAGGTTGGACGGGATCGACTGAAGCTTTCTTT.

The gene calls are TRBV4-1 and TRBJ1-4; D unresolved. The CDR3 sequence is 16 residues long. CDR1 MGHRA and CDR2 YSYEKL come from the germline V gene. Trimming removed 4 bases from V and 7 bases from J, with 19 bases in between. The CDR3 sequence is CASSRGRGLESEKLFF. As DNA, the CDR3 is TGCGCCAGCAGCCGAGGTCGTGGGCTTGAGAGTGAAAAACTGTTTTTT.

V and J are TRBV7-9 and TRBJ1-1; the D gene is possibly TRBD1 (5 bases). Germline V gene lookup returns CDR1 SEHNR and CDR2 FQNEAQ (reference sequence). Trimming took off 5 bases at V and 7 bases at J, with 11 bases between the two ends. CDR3 length equals 12 residues. CDR3 protein: CASSRDVYEAFF. CDR3 DNA sequence: TGTGCCAGCAGCCGGGACGTTTATGAAGCTTTCTTT.

The chain uses TRBV7-9 and TRBJ2-2, with 10 positions matching TRBD1. CDR1 and CDR2 (germline): SEHNR, FQNEAQ (reference sequence). This CDR3 region has 13 residues. V shed 11 bases, J shed 2 bases, and the junction held 2 bases outside the gene matches. The CDR3 here is CASTGGNTGELFF. Here the CDR3 DNA reads TGTGCCTCGACAGGGGGCAACACCGGGGAGCTGTTTTTT.

The V and J genes are TRBV4-1 and TRBJ2-3, with D maybe TRBD2 (6 bases). With 4 bases removed from V and 2 bases from J, the gap between germline ends came to 10 bases. This CDR3 is built from 14 residues. CDR1 is MGHRA and CDR2 is YSYEKL in the germline V gene. This CDR3 is CASSREAVTDTQYF. DNA for the CDR3: TGCGCCAGCAGCCGGGAGGCGGTCACAGATACGCAGTATTTT.

Note on this clone: The sample holds other DNA sequences that translate to the same CDR3. V and J are TRBV5-1 and TRBJ2-7, with TRBD1 identical over 10 bases. This CDR3 spans 13 amino acids. Unmatched junction bases numbered 1, after V lost 4 bases and J lost 3 bases. Germline CDR1 reads SGHRS; CDR2 reads YFSETQ. The CDR3 here is CASSGDRGYEQYF. In nucleotides, the CDR3 is TGCGCCAGCAGCGGGGACAGGGGCTACGAGCAGTACTTC.

The DNA of the CDR3 is TGCAGCGTCCAGGGGAACACCGGGGAGCTGTTTTTT. Amino acid sequence: CSVQGNTGELFF. The chain has TRBV29-1 and TRBJ2-2, with a weak D call TRBD1 (5 bases). The CDR3 contains 12 residues. CDR1 and CDR2 (germline): SQVTM, ANQGSEA. V lost 6 bases, J lost 1 base, and 6 bases lay in between.

The V and J genes are TRBV15 and TRBJ2-5; D gene unclear. The tail of the sequence fits TRBJ2-7 better, so the J call may be wrong. Germline V gives CDR1 LNHNV, CDR2 YYDKDF (reference sequence). The CDR3 has 13 residues. The CDR3 DNA reads TGTGCCACCAGCAGAGGGGGTTCCTACGAGCAGTACTTC. It yields the protein CATSRGGSYEQYF.

This chain uses TRBV30 with TRBJ2-1; D is possibly TRBD2 (6 bases). Germline CDR1 and CDR2: GTSNPN and SVGIG (reference sequence). V was pared by 4 bases and J by 8 bases, with 21 bases between. The CDR3 extends over 15 amino acids. The CDR3 is CAWIPDGGTVDEQFF. CDR3 DNA: TGTGCCTGGATCCCTGACGGGGGAACAGTGGATGAGCAGTTCTTC.

The chain couples TRBV11-2 to TRBJ2-7; D is unclear. Trimming pared 4 bases from V and 2 bases from J, leaving 12 bases between. Germline V gene lookup returns CDR1 SGHAT and CDR2 FQNNGV. This CDR3 has 14 residues. This chain's CDR3 is CASSSDLITYEQYF. The CDR3 nucleotides are TGTGCCAGCAGCTCGGACCTAATCACCTACGAGCAGTACTTC.

The rearrangement joins TRBV27 to TRBJ2-5; TRBD1 aligns across 9 bases. Losses at the gene ends were 6 bases for V and 4 bases for J; bases not matched to a gene: 3. The CDR3 runs 13 residues. Germline V CDR1 and CDR2: MNHEY, SMNVEV (reference sequence). The CDR3 protein is CASRWTGAETQYF. CDR3 DNA sequence: TGTGCCAGCAGGTGGACAGGGGCAGAGACCCAGTACTTC.

This sequence joins TRBV7-6 and TRBJ2-1; D is possibly TRBD2 (6 bases). CDR3 size: 13 residues. Germline assignment: CDR1 SGHVS and CDR2 FNYEAQ. V was shortened by 5 bases and J by 4 bases, with 9 bases between the two germline ends. The CDR3 spells CASSQGLYNEQFF. CDR3 DNA: TGTGCCAGCAGCCAGGGACTTTACAATGAGCAGTTCTTC. Full variable domain (rest looked up from reference TRBV7-6 and TRBJ2-1): GAGVSQSPRYKVTKRGQDVALRCDPISGHVSLYWYRQALGQGPEFLTYFNYEAQQDKSGLPNDRFSAERPEGSISTLTIQRTEQRDSAMYRCASSQGLYNEQFFGPGTRLTVL.

V and J are TRBV9 and TRBJ2-1; D gene uncertain. Trimming took 0 bases from V and 8 from J, leaving 6 bases between them. CDR1 is SGDLS and CDR2 is YYNGEE in the germline V gene. The CDR3 runs 12 residues. The CDR3 region is CASSVELDEQFF. DNA of the CDR3: TGTGCCAGCAGCGTAGAGTTAGATGAGCAGTTCTTC.

V and J are TRBV11-2 and TRBJ2-2, with D tentatively TRBD2 (5 bases). The CDR3 is 16 residues long. Germline V CDR1 and CDR2: SGHAT, FQNNGV. V lost 5 bases and J lost 6, with 19 bases in between. This chain's CDR3 is CASSQMGGQRPGELFF. CDR3 DNA sequence: TGTGCCAGCAGCCAAATGGGTGGGCAGCGGCCCGGGGAGCTGTTTTTT.

The chain uses TRBV19 and TRBJ1-1, with TRBD1 matching over 7 bases. V lost 6 bases, J lost 1 base, and 14 bases stayed unmatched. Germline V gives CDR1 LNHDA, CDR2 SQIVND (reference sequence). This CDR3 contains 17 residues. CDR3 protein: CASSQYHQGQRNTEAFF. The CDR3 DNA reads TGTGCCAGTAGCCAATACCATCAGGGACAGAGGAACACTGAAGCTTTCTTT. The full variable domain, in which reference TRBV19 and TRBJ1-1 provide the parts outside the CDR3, is DGGITQSPKYLFRKEGQNVTLSCEQNLNHDAMYWYRQDPGQGLRLIYYSQIVNDFQKGDIAEGYSVSREKKESFPLTVTSAQKNPTAFYLCASSQYHQGQRNTEAFFGQGTRLTVV.

This chain uses TRBV7-8 with TRBJ2-6; D call uncertain. With 1 base removed from V and 4 bases from J, the gap between germline ends came to 5 bases. Germline CDR1 reads SGHVS; CDR2 reads FQNEAQ. This CDR3 is 14 amino acids long. CDR3 nucleotide sequence: TGTGCCAGCAGCTTAGTTTCCGGGGCCAACGTCCTGACTTTC. It is translated as CASSLVSGANVLTF.

This sequence joins TRBV30 and TRBJ2-1, with TRBD2 matching 9 bases. CDR3 size: 13 residues. The V gene's germline CDR1 is GTSNPN and CDR2 SVGIG (reference sequence). Unmatched junction bases numbered 8, after V lost 5 bases and J lost 9 bases. CDR3 bases: TGTGCCTGGGCCTGGGCGGGAGGGAGTGAGCAGTTCTTC. Translating it yields CAWAWAGGSEQFF.